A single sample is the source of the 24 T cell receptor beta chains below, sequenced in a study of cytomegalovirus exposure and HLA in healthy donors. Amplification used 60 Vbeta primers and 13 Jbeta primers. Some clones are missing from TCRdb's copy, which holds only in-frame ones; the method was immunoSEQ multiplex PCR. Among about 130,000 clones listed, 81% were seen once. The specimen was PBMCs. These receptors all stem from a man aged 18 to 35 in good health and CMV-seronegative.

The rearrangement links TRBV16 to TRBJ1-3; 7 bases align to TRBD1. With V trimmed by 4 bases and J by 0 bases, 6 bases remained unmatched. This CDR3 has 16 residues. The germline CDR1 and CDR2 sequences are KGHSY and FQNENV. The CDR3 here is CASSRGQSFSGNTIYF. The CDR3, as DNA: TGTGCCAGCAGCCGGGGACAGAGTTTCTCTGGAAACACCATATATTTT.

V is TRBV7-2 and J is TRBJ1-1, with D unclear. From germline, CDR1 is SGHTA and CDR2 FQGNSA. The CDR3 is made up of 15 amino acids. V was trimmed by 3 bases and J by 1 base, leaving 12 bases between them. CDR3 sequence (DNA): TGTGCCAGCAGCTTTGACATTTTAACGAACACTGAAGCTTTCTTT. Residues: CASSFDILTNTEAFF.

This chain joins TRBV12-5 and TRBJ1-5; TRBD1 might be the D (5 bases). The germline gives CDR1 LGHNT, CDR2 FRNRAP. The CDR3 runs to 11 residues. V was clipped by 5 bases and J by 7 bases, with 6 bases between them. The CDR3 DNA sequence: TGTGCTAGTGGTCAGGGCCAGCCCCAGCATTTT. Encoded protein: CASGQGQPQHF.

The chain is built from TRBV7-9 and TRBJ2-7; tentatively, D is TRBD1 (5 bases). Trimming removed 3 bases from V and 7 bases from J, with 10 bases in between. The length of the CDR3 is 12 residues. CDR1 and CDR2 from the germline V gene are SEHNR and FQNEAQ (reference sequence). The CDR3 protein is CASSFVGAEQYF. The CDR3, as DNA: TGTGCCAGCAGCTTCGTAGGGGCGGAGCAGTACTTC.

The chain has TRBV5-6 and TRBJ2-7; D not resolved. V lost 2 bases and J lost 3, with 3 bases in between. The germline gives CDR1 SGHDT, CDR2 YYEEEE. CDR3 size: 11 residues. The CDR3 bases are TGTGCCAGCAGCTTCAACTACGAGCAGTACTTC. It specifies CASSFNYEQYF.

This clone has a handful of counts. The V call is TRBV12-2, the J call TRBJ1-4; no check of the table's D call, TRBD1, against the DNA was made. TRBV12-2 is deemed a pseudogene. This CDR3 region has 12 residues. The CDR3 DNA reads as TGTGCAAGTCGCTTACAGGGTGAAAAACTGTTTTTT. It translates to CASRLQGEKLFF.

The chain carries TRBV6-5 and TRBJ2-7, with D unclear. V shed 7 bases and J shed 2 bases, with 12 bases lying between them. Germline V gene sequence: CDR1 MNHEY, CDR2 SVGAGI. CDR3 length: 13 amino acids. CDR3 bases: TGTGCCAGCAAGCTCGGGTTCGCCTACGAGCAGTACTTC. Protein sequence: CASKLGFAYEQYF.

Here the CDR3 reads CASSLGTATPNNEQFF. In DNA form, the CDR3 reads TGTGCCAGCAGCTTAGGAACAGCCACTCCCAACAATGAGCAGTTCTTC. This sequence joins TRBV7-7 and TRBJ2-1; D is ambiguous. The germline V gene has CDR1 SSHAT and CDR2 FNYEAQ (reference sequence). Trimming cost V 1 base and J 5 bases, with 15 bases left between them. The CDR3 has 16 residues.

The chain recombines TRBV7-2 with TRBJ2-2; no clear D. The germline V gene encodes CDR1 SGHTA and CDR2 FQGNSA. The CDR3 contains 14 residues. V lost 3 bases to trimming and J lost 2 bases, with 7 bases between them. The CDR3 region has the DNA TGTGCCAGCAGCTTGCAGCGAAACACCGGGGAGCTGTTTTTT. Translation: CASSLQRNTGELFF.

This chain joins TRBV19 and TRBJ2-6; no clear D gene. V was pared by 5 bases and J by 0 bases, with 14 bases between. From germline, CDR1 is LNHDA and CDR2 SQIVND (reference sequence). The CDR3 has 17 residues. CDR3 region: CASSSDSRVSGANVLTF. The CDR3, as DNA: TGTGCCAGTAGTTCCGACTCTCGGGTCTCTGGGGCCAACGTCCTGACTTTC.

CDR3 sequence: CASSIGAAVSYEQYF. The CDR3 nucleotides read TGCGCCAGCAGCATTGGAGCGGCTGTGTCCTACGAGCAGTACTTC. This chain joins TRBV5-1 and TRBJ2-7; a weak D match, TRBD2 (5 bases). With 4 bases removed from V and 1 base from J, the gap between germline ends came to 15 bases. CDR3 length: 15 residues. Germline V gene sequence: CDR1 SGHRS, CDR2 YFSETQ.

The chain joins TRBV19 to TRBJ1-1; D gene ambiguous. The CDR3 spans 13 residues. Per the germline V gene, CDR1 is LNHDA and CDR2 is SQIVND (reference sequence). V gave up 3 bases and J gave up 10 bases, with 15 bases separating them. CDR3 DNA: TGTGCCAGTAGTATCGGGGTTGTTGCTGGAGCTTTCTTT. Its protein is CASSIGVVAGAFF.

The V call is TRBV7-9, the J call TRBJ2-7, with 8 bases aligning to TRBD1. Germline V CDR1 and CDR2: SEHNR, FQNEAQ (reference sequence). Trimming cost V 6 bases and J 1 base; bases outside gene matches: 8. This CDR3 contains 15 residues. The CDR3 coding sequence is TGTGCCAGCAGTTTCCGGGACAGGAGTTCCTACGAGCAGTACTTC. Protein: CASSFRDRSSYEQYF.

The CDR3 loop reads CAIRSRGELFF. The CDR3 bases are TGTGCCATCAGGTCACGGGGGGAGCTGTTTTTT. The chain is built from TRBV10-3 and TRBJ2-2; D is undetermined. Germline CDR1 and CDR2: ENHRY and SYGVKD. This CDR3 is 11 amino acids long. The V end was cut by 6 bases, the J end by 8 bases, with 7 bases between.

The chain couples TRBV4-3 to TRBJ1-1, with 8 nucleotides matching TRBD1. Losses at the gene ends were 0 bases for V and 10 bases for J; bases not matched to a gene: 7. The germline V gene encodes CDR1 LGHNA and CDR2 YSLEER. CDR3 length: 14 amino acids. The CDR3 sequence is CASSQDRQGIGAFF. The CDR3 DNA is TGCGCCAGCAGCCAAGATCGACAGGGGATTGGAGCTTTCTTT.

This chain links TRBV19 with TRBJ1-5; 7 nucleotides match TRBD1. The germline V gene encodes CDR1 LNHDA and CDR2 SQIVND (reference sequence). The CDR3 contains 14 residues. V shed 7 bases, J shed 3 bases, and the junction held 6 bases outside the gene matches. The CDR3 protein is CASNKGQDNQPQHF. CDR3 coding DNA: TGTGCCAGTAATAAAGGACAGGACAATCAGCCCCAGCATTTT.

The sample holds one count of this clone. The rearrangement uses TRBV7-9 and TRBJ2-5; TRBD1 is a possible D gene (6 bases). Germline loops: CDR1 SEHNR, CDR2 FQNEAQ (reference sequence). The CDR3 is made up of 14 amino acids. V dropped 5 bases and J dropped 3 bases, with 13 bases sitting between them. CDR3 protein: CASSSPGEEETQYF. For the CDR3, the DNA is TGTGCCAGCAGCAGTCCAGGGGAAGAAGAGACCCAGTACTTC.

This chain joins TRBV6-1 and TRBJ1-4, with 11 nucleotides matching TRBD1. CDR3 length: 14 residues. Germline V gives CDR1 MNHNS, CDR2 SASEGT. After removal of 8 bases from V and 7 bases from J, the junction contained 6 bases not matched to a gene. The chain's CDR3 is CASVPGQGGEKLFF. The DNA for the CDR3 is TGTGCCAGCGTCCCGGGACAGGGGGGTGAAAAACTGTTTTTT.

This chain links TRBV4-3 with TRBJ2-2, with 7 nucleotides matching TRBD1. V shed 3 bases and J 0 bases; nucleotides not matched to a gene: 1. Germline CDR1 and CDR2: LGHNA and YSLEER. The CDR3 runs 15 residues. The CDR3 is CASSQGQTNTGELFF. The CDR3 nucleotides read TGCGCCAGCAGCCAGGGACAGACGAACACCGGGGAGCTGTTTTTT.

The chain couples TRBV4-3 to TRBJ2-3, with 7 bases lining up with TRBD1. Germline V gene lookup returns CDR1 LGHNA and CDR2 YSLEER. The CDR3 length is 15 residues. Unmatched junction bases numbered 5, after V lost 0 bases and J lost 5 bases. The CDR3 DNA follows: TGCGCCAGCAGCCAAGAGCGCAGGGGGAGAGATACGCAGTATTTT. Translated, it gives CASSQERRGRDTQYF.

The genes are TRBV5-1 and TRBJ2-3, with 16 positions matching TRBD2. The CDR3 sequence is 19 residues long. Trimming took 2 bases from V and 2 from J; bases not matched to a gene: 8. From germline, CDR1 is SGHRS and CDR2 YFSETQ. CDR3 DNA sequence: TGCGCCAGCAGCTTAATCGGGACTAGCGGGGGGGCCTTCACAGATACGCAGTATTTT. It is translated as CASSLIGTSGGAFTDTQYF.

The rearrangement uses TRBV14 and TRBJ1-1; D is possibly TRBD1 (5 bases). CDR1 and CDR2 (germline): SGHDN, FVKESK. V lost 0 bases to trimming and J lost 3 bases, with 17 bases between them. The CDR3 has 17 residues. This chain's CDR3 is CASSQDDPQSGDTEAFF. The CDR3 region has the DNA TGTGCCAGCAGCCAAGATGACCCCCAGTCGGGGGACACTGAAGCTTTCTTT.

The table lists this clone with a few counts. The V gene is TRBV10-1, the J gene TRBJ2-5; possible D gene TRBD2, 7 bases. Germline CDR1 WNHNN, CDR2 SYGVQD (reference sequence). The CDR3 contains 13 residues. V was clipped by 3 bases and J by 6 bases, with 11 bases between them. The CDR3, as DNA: TGCGCCAGCAGTGACGGGGGGCGGCAGACCCAGTACTTC. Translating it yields CASSDGGRQTQYF.

The CDR3 loop reads CAWSVNRGLGSNQPQHF. CDR3 coding DNA: TGTGCCTGGAGTGTAAACAGGGGGCTTGGGAGCAATCAGCCCCAGCATTTT. This chain links TRBV30 with TRBJ1-5; 9 bases agree with TRBD1. Trimming at V came to 0 bases and at J to 1 base, leaving 7 bases not matched to a gene. Germline-derived CDR1 and CDR2 are GTSNPN and SVGIG (reference sequence). The CDR3 has 17 amino acids.